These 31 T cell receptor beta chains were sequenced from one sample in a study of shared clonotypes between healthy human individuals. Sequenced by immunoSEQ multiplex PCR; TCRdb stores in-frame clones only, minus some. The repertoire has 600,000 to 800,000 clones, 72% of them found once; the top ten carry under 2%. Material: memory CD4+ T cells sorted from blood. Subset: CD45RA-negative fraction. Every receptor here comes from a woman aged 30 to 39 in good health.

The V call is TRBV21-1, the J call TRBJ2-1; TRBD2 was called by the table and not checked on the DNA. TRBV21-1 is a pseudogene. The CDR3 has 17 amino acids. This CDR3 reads CASSKIMTSGSHYEQFF. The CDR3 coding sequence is TGTGCCAGCAGCAAAATAATGACTAGCGGGAGTCACTATGAGCAGTTCTTC.

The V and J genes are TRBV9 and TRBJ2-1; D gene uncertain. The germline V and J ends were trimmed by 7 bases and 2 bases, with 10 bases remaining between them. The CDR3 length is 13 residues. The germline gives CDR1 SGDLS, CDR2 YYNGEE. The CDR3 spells CASGRSTYNEQFF. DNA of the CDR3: TGTGCCAGCGGCAGGTCCACCTACAATGAGCAGTTCTTC.

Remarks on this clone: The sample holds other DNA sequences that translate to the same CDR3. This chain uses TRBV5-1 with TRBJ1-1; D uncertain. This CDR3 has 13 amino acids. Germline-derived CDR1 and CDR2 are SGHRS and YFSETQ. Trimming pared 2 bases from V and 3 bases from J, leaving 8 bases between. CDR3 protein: CASSLDGYTEAFF. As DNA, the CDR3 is TGCGCCAGCAGCTTAGACGGCTACACTGAAGCTTTCTTT.

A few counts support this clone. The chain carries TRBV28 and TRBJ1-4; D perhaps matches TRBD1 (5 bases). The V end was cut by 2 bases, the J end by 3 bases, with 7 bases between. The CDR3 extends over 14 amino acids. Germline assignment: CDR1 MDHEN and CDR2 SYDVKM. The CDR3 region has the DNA TGTGCCAGCAGTTTACAGGGACCTAATGAAAAACTGTTTTTT. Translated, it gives CASSLQGPNEKLFF.

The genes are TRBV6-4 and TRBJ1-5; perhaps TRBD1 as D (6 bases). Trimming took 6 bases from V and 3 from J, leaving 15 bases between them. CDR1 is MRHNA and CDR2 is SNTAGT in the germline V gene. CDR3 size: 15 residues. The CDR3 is CASSQGQTTNQPQHF. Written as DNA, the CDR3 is TGTGCCAGCAGCCAGGGACAAACAACCAATCAGCCCCAGCATTTT.

The CDR3 DNA reads TGTGCCAGCAGGGATGATCGGGGGGAGAACACCGGGGAGCTGTTTTTT. It yields the protein CASRDDRGENTGELFF. The rearrangement links TRBV7-9 to TRBJ2-2; 7 bases are shared with TRBD2. The length of the CDR3 is 16 residues. From germline, CDR1 is SEHNR and CDR2 FQNEAQ (reference sequence). J lost 1 base, V lost 6 bases, and 8 bases had no gene match.

DNA of the CDR3: TGTGCCAGCAGCTACGGATGGTATAGCAATCAGCCCCAGCATTTT. Residues: CASSYGWYSNQPQHF. V is TRBV6-1 and J is TRBJ1-5; D gene unclear. Trimming shortened V by 6 bases and J by 0 bases, and 12 bases separated the two germline ends. This CDR3 region has 15 residues. Germline values: CDR1 MNHNS, CDR2 SASEGT.

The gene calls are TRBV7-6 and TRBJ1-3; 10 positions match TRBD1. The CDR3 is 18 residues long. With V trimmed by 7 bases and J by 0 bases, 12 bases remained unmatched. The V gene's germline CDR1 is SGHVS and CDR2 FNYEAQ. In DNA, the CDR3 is TGTGCCAGCAAACTTGGGACAGGGGACCTTCTCTCTGGAAACACCATATATTTT. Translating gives CASKLGTGDLLSGNTIYF. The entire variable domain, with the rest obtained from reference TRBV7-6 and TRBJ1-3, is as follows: GAGVSQSPRYKVTKRGQDVALRCDPISGHVSLYWYRQALGQGPEFLTYFNYEAQQDKSGLPNDRFSAERPEGSISTLTIQRTEQRDSAMYRCASKLGTGDLLSGNTIYFGEGSWLTVV.

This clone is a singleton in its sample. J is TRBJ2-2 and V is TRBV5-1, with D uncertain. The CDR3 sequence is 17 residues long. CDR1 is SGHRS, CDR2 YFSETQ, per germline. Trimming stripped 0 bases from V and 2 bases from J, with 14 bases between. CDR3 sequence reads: CASSLAVGSVNTGELFF. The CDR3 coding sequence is TGCGCCAGCAGCTTGGCCGTTGGGTCAGTTAACACCGGGGAGCTGTTTTTT.

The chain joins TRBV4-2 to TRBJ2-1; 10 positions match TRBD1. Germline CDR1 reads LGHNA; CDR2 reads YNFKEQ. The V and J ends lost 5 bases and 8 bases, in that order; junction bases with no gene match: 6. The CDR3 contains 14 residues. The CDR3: CASSLRQGAYEQFF. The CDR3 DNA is TGTGCCAGCAGCTTAAGACAGGGGGCGTATGAGCAGTTCTTC.

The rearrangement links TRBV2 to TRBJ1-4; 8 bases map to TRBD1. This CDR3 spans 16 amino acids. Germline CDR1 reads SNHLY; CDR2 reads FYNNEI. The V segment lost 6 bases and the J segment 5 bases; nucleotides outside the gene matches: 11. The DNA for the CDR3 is TGTGCCAGCAGCCGTACCGACAGGGGCTTAAATGAAAAACTGTTTTTT. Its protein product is CASSRTDRGLNEKLFF.

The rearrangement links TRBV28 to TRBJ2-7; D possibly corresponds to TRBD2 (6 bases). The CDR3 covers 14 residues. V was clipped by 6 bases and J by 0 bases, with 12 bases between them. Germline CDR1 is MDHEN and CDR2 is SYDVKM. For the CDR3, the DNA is TGTGCCAGCAGCCGAGGGACTCTCTCCTACGAGCAGTACTTC. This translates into CASSRGTLSYEQYF.

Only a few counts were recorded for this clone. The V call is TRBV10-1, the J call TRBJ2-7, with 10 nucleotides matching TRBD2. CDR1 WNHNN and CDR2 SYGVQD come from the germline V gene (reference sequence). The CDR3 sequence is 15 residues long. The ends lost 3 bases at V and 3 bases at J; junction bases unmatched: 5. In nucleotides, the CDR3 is TGCGCCAGCAGTGAAGGCCTAGCGGGAGTCTACGAGCAGTACTTC. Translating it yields CASSEGLAGVYEQYF.

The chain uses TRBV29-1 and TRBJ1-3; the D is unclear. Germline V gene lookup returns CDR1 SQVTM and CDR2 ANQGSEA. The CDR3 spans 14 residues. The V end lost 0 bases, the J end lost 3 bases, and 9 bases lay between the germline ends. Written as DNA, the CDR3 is TGCAGCGTTGAAGATCCCGGGGTTGGAAACACCATATATTTT. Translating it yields CSVEDPGVGNTIYF.

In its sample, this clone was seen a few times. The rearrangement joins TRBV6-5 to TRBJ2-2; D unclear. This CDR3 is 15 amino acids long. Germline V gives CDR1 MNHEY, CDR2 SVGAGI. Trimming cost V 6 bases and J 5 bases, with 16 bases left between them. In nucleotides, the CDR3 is TGTGCCAGCAGGTACACTACTACTGGGACCGGGGAGCTGTTTTTT. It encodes CASRYTTTGTGELFF.

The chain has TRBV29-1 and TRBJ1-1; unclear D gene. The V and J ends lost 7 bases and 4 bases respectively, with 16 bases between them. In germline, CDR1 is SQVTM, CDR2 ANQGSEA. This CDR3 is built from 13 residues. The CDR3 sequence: CSAGIEASTEAFF. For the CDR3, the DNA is TGCAGCGCGGGGATCGAAGCTTCCACTGAAGCTTTCTTT.

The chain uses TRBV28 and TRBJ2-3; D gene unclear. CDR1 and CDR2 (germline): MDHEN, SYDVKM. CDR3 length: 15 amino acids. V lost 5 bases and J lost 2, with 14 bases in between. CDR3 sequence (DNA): TGTGCCAGCAGTCCCTCCCTGAGGTACACAGATACGCAGTATTTT. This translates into CASSPSLRYTDTQYF.

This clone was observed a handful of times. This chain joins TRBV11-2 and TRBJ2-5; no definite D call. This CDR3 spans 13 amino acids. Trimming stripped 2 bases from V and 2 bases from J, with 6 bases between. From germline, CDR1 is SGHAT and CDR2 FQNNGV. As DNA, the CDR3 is TGTGCCAGCAGCTTAACCCAACAAGAGACCCAGTACTTC. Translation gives CASSLTQQETQYF.

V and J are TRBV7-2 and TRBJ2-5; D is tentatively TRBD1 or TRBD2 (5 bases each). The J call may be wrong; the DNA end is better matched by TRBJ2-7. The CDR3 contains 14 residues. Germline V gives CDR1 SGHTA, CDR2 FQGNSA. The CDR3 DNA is TGTGCCAGCAAGGGGACGACAGAGAACTACGAGCAGTACTTC. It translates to CASKGTTENYEQYF.

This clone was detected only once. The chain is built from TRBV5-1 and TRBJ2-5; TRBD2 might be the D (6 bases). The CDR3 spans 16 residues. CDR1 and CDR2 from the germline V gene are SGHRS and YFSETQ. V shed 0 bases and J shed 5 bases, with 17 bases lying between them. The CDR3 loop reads CASSLVAGLPPETQYF. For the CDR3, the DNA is TGCGCCAGCAGCTTGGTAGCCGGACTACCTCCCGAGACCCAGTACTTC. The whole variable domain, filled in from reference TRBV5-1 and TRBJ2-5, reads KAGVTQTPRYLIKTRGQQVTLSCSPISGHRSVSWYQQTPGQGLQFLFEYFSETQRNKGNFPGRFSGRQFSNSRSEMNVSTLELGDSALYLCASSLVAGLPPETQYFGPGTRLLVL.

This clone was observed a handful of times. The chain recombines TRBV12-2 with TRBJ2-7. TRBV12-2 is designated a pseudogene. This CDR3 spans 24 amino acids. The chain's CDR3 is CASRLDPQGPKSPGSSSDSYEQYF. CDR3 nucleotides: TGTGCAAGTCGCTTAGATCCTCAGGGGCCCAAAAGTCCTGGATCTTCTAGCGACTCCTACGAGCAGTACTTC.

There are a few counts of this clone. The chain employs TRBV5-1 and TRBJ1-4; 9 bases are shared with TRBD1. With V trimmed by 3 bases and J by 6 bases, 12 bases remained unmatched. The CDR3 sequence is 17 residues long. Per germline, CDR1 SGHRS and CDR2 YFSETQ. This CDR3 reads CASSSGQGPTSYEKLFF. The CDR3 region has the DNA TGCGCCAGCAGCTCGGGACAGGGCCCTACTAGTTATGAAAAACTGTTTTTT.

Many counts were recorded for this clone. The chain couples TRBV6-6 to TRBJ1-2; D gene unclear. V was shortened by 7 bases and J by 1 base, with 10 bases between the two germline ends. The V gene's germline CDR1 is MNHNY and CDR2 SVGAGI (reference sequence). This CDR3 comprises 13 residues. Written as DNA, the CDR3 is TGTGCCAGCATTGTAGACCTTAACTATGGCTACACCTTC. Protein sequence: CASIVDLNYGYTF.

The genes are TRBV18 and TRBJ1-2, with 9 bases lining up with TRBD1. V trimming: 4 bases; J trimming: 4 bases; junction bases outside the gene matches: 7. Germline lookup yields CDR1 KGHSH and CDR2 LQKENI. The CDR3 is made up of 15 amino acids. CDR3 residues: CASSRREDRGYGYTF. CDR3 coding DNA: TGTGCCAGCTCACGACGCGAGGACAGGGGCTATGGCTACACCTTC.

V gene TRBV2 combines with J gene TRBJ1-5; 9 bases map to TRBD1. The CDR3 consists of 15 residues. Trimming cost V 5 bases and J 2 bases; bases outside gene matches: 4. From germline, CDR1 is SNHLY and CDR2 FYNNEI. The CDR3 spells CASSTRTGGNQPQHF. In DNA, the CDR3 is TGTGCCAGCAGTACGCGGACAGGGGGCAATCAGCCCCAGCATTTT.

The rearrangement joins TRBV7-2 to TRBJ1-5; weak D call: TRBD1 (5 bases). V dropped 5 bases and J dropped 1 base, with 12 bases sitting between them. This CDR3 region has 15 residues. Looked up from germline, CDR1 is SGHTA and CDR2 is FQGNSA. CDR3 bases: TGTGCCAGCAGCGGGGGGAGTAGGAGCAATCAGCCCCAGCATTTT. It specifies CASSGGSRSNQPQHF.

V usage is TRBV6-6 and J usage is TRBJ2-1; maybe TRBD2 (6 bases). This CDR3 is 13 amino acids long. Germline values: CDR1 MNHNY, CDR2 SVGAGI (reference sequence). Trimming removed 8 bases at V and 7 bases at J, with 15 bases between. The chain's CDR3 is CASSQGGSNEQFF. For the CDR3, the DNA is TGTGCCAGCTCGCAGGGAGGATCGAATGAGCAGTTCTTC.

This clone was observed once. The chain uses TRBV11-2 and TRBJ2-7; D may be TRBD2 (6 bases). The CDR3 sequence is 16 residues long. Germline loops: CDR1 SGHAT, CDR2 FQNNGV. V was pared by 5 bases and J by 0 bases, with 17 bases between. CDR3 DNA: TGTGCCAGCAGCCTAGGACTGGGGGGATCCTCCTACGAGCAGTACTTC. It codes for CASSLGLGGSSYEQYF.

The CDR3 sequence is CASSPGTGLTNEKLFF. CDR3 bases: TGTGCCAGCAGTCCCGGGACAGGGCTCACTAATGAAAAACTGTTTTTT. The genes are TRBV7-9 and TRBJ1-4, with 9 positions matching TRBD1. Trimming cost V 6 bases and J 2 bases; bases outside gene matches: 7. The CDR3 contains 16 residues. Germline V gives CDR1 SEHNR, CDR2 FQNEAQ (reference sequence).

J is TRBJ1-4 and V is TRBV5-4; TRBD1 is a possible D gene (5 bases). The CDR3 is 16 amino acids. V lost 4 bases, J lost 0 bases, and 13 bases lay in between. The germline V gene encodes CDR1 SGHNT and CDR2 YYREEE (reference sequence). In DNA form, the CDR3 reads TGTGCCAGCAGCCCCACCGGGGCCGCAACTAATGAAAAACTGTTTTTT. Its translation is CASSPTGAATNEKLFF.

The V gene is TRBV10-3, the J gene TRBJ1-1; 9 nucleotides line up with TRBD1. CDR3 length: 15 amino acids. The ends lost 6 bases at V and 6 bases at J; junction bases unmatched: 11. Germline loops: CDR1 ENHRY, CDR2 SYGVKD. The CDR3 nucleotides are TGTGCCATCAGGCCGGGACAGGGTAGTATGGCTGAAGCTTTCTTT. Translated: CAIRPGQGSMAEAFF.